Presented here are 24 T cell receptor delta chains from one specimen sequenced in a study of gamma-delta T cells after stem cell transplantation. TCRdb repeated clone calling on the RT-PCR reads with CATT. The table lists 4,000 to 6,000 delta-chain clones, 1.5% to 2% of them singletons. Sequencing used gamma-delta T cells. These receptors all stem from a human donor. It is not recorded whose cells these are; they may come from a transplant donor.

The table lists this clone with many counts. This sequence is one base from a far larger clone and is likely a read error. The chain has TRDV2 and TRDJ3; 8 nucleotides match TRDD3. The germline V gene has CDR1 GEAIGNYY and CDR2 EKD. This CDR3 is 19 amino acids long. CDR3 residues: CACDTVGDTSSWGTRQMFF. As DNA, the CDR3 is TGTGCCTGTGACACCGTAGGGGATACCAGCTCCTGGGGCACCCGACAGATGTTTTTC.

This clone was detected only a few times. TCRdb assigns this DNA the protein of a much larger clone, which departs from its translation at residue 9; this likely reflects a read error, and the protein shown comes from translating the DNA. The rearrangement links TRDV2 to TRDJ1; TRDD3 aligns across 7 bases. CDR3 size: 17 residues. With 0 bases clipped from V and 0 bases from J, the junction kept 9 bases outside the gene matches. Germline V lookup: CDR1 GEAIGNYY, CDR2 EKD. The CDR3 coding sequence is TGTGCCTGTGACACCCTGGGGGCAGACGGATACACCGATAAACTCATCTTT. It encodes CACDTLGADGYTDKLIF.

The table lists this clone with many counts. The likely explanation is a read error, given a far larger clone one base away. This same CDR3 is encoded by further DNA sequences in the sample. The V call is TRDV2, the J call TRDJ3, with 11 bases that match TRDD3. Germline V gene sequence: CDR1 GEAIGNYY, CDR2 EKD. This CDR3 region has 18 residues. CDR3 amino acids: CACDILGDSTWDTRQMFF. The CDR3 region has the DNA TGTGCCTGTGACATACTGGGGGATAGTACCTGGGACACCCGACAGATGTTCTTC.

This chain joins TRDV2 and TRDJ1, with 9 bases aligning to TRDD3. The germline V gene has CDR1 GEAIGNYY and CDR2 EKD. The trim removed 0 bases at V and 3 bases at J, leaving 7 bases unmatched. The CDR3 has 16 residues. CDR3 nucleotides: TGTGCCTGTGACACCGCAGGGGATACGCGCGCCGATAAACTCATCTTT. It is translated as CACDTAGDTRADKLIF.

This clone counts as medium-sized (0.01 to 0.1%). A read error is the likely source, as a far larger clone sits one nucleotide away. Different DNA sequences within this sample yield the same CDR3. V usage is TRDV2 and J usage is TRDJ1; 8 bases map to TRDD3. CDR1 is GEAIGNYY, CDR2 EKD, per germline. CDR3 length: 16 residues. In DNA form, the CDR3 reads TGTGCCTGTGACACAATGGCTGGGGGACCCACCGATAAGCTCATCTTT. This translates into CACDTMAGGPTDKLIF.

This clone turned up a few times. The chain links TRDV2 to TRDJ1; 13 bases fit TRDD3. Trimming took 3 bases from V and 5 from J; bases not matched to a gene: 17. Germline V gene lookup returns CDR1 GEAIGNYY and CDR2 EKD. The CDR3 has 19 amino acids. CDR3 residues: CACDPLLGDTLPSGDKLIF. CDR3 coding DNA: TGTGCCTGTGACCCTTTACTGGGGGATACGCTTCCCTCCGGGGATAAACTCATCTTT.

The chain joins TRDV2 to TRDJ1; 8 positions match TRDD3. After removal of 0 bases from V and 2 bases from J, the junction contained 10 bases not matched to a gene. From germline, CDR1 is GEAIGNYY and CDR2 EKD. The CDR3 consists of 17 residues. This chain's CDR3 is CACDTVVRDTQTDKLIF. The CDR3, as DNA: TGTGCCTGTGACACCGTTGTCCGGGATACGCAAACCGATAAACTCATCTTT.

This chain uses TRDV2 with TRDJ1, with 8 bases that match TRDD3. There are 16 residues in the CDR3. Germline V gives CDR1 GEAIGNYY, CDR2 EKD. After removal of 3 bases from V and 3 bases from J, the junction contained 11 bases not matched to a gene. This CDR3 is CACDPVLGGEPDKLIF. In nucleotides, the CDR3 is TGTGCCTGTGACCCGGTACTGGGGGGAGAGCCCGATAAACTCATCTTT.

By share, this clone ranks as medium-sized (0.01 to 0.1%). This sample includes further DNA sequences coding for the same CDR3. V gene TRDV2 combines with J gene TRDJ1, with 9 bases identical to TRDD3. The CDR3 consists of 19 residues. Germline V gene lookup returns CDR1 GEAIGNYY and CDR2 EKD. The trim removed 1 base at V and 0 bases at J, leaving 14 bases unmatched. CDR3 nucleotide sequence: TGTGCCTGTGACACGGTCTCCCCCATACTGGGGGAGAACACCGATAAACTCATCTTT. Protein sequence: CACDTVSPILGENTDKLIF.

This clone was counted a few times. A read error likely explains this, since a far larger clone differs by one base. In DNA form, the CDR3 reads TGTGCCTGTGACACCGTTGTCCGGGATATGCCGGAAGAAACCTCCTGGGACACCCGACAGATGTTTTTC. This translates into CACDTVVRDMPEETSWDTRQMFF. The gene calls are TRDV2 and TRDJ3, with D perhaps matching TRDD3 (6 bases). CDR1 and CDR2 from the germline V gene are GEAIGNYY and EKD. Trimming took 0 bases from V and 0 from J, leaving 26 bases between them. This CDR3 has 23 residues.

In the case of this clone: A far larger clone is off by one base, so a read error is likely. The same CDR3 can be traced to other DNA sequences in this sample. The V gene is TRDV2, the J gene TRDJ1, with a weak D call TRDD3 (6 bases). The germline V gene has CDR1 GEAIGNYY and CDR2 EKD. CDR3 length: 15 amino acids. For the CDR3, the DNA is TGTGCCTGCGACACCCTGGGGTCAAAGAGCGATAAACTCATCTTT. It codes for CACDTLGSKSDKLIF.

This clone was counted only a few times. The V gene is TRDV2, the J gene TRDJ1, with 8 bases fitting TRDD3. Germline CDR1 and CDR2: GEAIGNYY and EKD. The CDR3 loop spans 17 amino acids. Losses at the gene ends were 2 bases for V and 0 bases for J; bases not matched to a gene: 10. The CDR3 DNA follows: TGTGCCTGTGACAGCCTCCTGGGGGACTTCAACACCGATAAACTCATCTTT. As protein: CACDSLLGDFNTDKLIF.

By share, this clone counts as medium-sized. Other DNA sequences in this sample translate to the same CDR3. The chain joins TRDV2 to TRDJ1, with a tentative D call TRDD2 (5 bases). CDR1 GEAIGNYY and CDR2 EKD come from the germline V gene. V lost 3 bases and J 5 bases, leaving 15 bases between the germline ends. This CDR3 spans 14 amino acids. The CDR3 protein is CACDPVTSRDKLIF. CDR3 bases: TGTGCCTGTGACCCCGTAACTTCCCGGGATAAACTCATCTTT.

The chain joins TRDV2 to TRDJ1, with TRDD3 matching 12 bases. The CDR3 sequence is 16 residues long. The germline V gene has CDR1 GEAIGNYY and CDR2 EKD. The V gene end was trimmed by 6 bases and the J gene end by 3 bases; junction bases not matched to a gene: 10. In DNA, the CDR3 is TGTGCCTGTCTTCTACTGGGGGATACAACGGCCGATAAACTCATCTTT. It translates to CACLLLGDTTADKLIF.

This clone was seen only a few times. The chain links TRDV2 to TRDJ1; TRDD3 aligns across 8 bases. CDR1 GEAIGNYY and CDR2 EKD come from the germline V gene. J lost 1 base, V lost 4 bases, and 4 bases had no gene match. There are 14 residues in the CDR3. For the CDR3, the DNA is TGTGCCTGTGAGCTACTGGGGGCCACCGATAAACTCATCTTT. This sequence encodes CACELLGATDKLIF.

This clone was detected a few times. Compared with germline, one end of the junction differs, possibly owing to a read error. The chain combines TRDV2 with TRDJ1; 11 nucleotides align to TRDD3. Germline V gene data show CDR1 as GEAIGNYY and CDR2 as EKD. The CDR3 is made up of 17 amino acids. DNA for the CDR3: TGTGCCTGTGACAAAGTGGGGGATACGGGATACACCGATAAACTCACCTTC. Translating gives CACDKVGDTGYTDKLTF.

A remark on this clone: Only one base separates this from a far larger clonotype, so it likely reflects a read error. The V call is TRDV2, the J call TRDJ3, with 10 bases matching TRDD3. The junction had 17 bases not matched to a gene; V was cut back by 5 bases and J by 2 bases. The CDR3 covers 21 residues. Germline CDR1 GEAIGNYY, CDR2 EKD. The CDR3 protein is CACGSVEGDTRPTWDTRQMFF. CDR3 coding DNA: TGTGCCTGTGGCTCCGTAGAGGGGGATACGCGACCCACCTGGGACACCCGACAGATGTTTTTC.

This clone is medium-sized in the sample. This likely traces to a read error, being one base from a far larger clone. The chain has TRDV2 and TRDJ1; D perhaps matches TRDD3 (6 bases). Germline-derived CDR1 and CDR2 are GEAIGNYY and EKD. Trimming left V 3 bases short and J 2 bases short, with 21 bases between. The CDR3 extends over 17 amino acids. The CDR3 sequence: CACDEVGAPVVTDKLIF. CDR3 sequence (DNA): TGTGCCTGTGACGAAGTGGGGGCTCCAGTTGTGACCGATAAACTCATCTTT.

This clone occurred a few times. J is TRDJ1 and V is TRDV2, with 10 positions matching TRDD3. Germline V gene data show CDR1 as GEAIGNYY and CDR2 as EKD. The V segment lost 0 bases and the J segment 1 base; nucleotides outside the gene matches: 7. The CDR3 consists of 17 residues. The CDR3 region is CACDTLTGGLRTDKLIF. The CDR3 nucleotides read TGTGCCTGTGACACCCTTACTGGGGGATTACGCACCGATAAACTCATCTTT.

In regard to this clone: The TCRdb protein comes from a much larger clone and disagrees with this DNA's translation at residue 4, likely due to a read error; the protein given here is derived from the DNA. The gene calls are TRDV2 and TRDJ3, with 13 bases that match TRDD3. This CDR3 comprises 22 residues. Germline-derived CDR1 and CDR2 are GEAIGNYY and EKD. The ends lost 5 bases at V and 1 base at J; junction bases unmatched: 16. The CDR3 reads CACGTLTGGYAAASWDTRQMFF. CDR3 coding DNA: TGTGCCTGTGGCACTCTGACTGGGGGATACGCCGCGGCATCCTGGGACACCCGACAGATGTTTTTC.

This clone has just a few counts. The amino acid sequence in TCRdb belongs to a much larger clone and departs from this DNA's translation at residue 4, likely a sequencing read error; the sequence shown is translated from the DNA. This chain uses TRDV2 with TRDJ1; 10 bases agree with TRDD3. V lost 6 bases and J lost 3; bases outside the gene matches: 21. Germline-derived CDR1 and CDR2 are GEAIGNYY and EKD. This CDR3 is 19 amino acids long. The CDR3 DNA follows: TGTGCCTGTAACGCAGTTCCCACGGTCGTACTGGGGGATGCCGATAAACTCATCTTT. It specifies CACNAVPTVVLGDADKLIF.

This clone was seen only a few times. This sequence is one base from a far larger clone and is likely a read error. In the same sample, other DNA sequences code for this CDR3. V usage is TRDV2 and J usage is TRDJ1, with 12 positions matching TRDD3. The CDR3 spans 18 residues. V was pared by 3 bases and J by 0 bases, with 10 bases of the junction left unmatched. Germline CDR1 reads GEAIGNYY; CDR2 reads EKD. The CDR3 DNA reads as TGTGCCTGTGACGTACTGGGGGATACAGAGGGGCACACCGATAAACTCATCTTT. This translates into CACDVLGDTEGHTDKLIF.

For this clone: The TCRdb protein, from a much larger clone, departs from this DNA's translation at residue 11, likely by read error; the protein shown derives from the DNA. The V gene is TRDV2, the J gene TRDJ1, with 8 bases aligning to TRDD3. CDR3 size: 14 residues. Germline-derived CDR1 and CDR2 are GEAIGNYY and EKD. In DNA, the CDR3 is TGCGCCTGTGACACCATACTGGGGGGCTCCAGACTCATCTTT. Residues: CACDTILGGSRLIF.

This clone was counted between two and nine times. This sequence joins TRDV2 and TRDJ3; the match to TRDD3 covers 7 bases. Per the germline V gene, CDR1 is GEAIGNYY and CDR2 is EKD. J lost 0 bases, V lost 2 bases, and 12 bases had no gene match. This CDR3 has 20 amino acids. CDR3 residues: CACDILVGGPSSWDTRQMFF. The DNA for the CDR3 is TGTGCCTGTGACATACTCGTTGGGGGACCAAGCTCCTGGGACACCCGACAGATGTTTTTC.